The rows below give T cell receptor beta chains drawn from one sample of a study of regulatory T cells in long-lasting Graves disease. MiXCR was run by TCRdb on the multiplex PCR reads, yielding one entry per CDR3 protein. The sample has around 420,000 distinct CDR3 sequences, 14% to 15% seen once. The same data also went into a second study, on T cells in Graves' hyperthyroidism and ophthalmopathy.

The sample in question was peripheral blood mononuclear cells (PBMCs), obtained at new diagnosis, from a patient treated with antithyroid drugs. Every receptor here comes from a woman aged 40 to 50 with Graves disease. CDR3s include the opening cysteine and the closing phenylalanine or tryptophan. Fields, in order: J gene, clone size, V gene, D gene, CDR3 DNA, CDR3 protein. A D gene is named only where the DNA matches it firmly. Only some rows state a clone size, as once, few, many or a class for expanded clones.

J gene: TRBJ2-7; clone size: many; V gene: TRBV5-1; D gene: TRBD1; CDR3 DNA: TGCGCCAGCAGCTGGGGGACAGGGACGAACTACGAGCAGTACTTC; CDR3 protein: CASSWGTGTNYEQYF
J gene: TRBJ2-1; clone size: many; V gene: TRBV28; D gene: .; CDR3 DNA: TGTGCCAGCAGGATTCGTCGGGACTCCTACAATGAGCAGTTCTTC; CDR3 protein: CASRIRRDSYNEQFF
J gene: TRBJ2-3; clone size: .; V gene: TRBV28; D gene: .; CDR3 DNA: TGTGCCAGCAGTCATGGACAGAAACCAGATACGCAGTATTTT; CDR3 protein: CASSHGQKPDTQYF
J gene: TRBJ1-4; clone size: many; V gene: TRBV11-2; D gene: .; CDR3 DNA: TGTGCCAGCAGCCTACTTGGGACAACTAATGAAAAACTGTTTTTT; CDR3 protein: CASSLLGTTNEKLFF
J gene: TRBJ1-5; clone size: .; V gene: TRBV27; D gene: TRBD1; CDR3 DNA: TGTGCCAGCAGTGCACAGGGGTCCCATCAGCCCCAGCATTTT; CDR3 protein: CASSAQGSHQPQHF
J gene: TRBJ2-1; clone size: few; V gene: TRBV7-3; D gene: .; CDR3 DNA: TGTGCCAGCAGCTTAGAGGGAGGCCCAAGTAATGGGCAGTTCTTC; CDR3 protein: CASSLEGGPSNGQFF
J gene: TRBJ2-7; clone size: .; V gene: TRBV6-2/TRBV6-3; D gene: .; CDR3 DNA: TGTGCCAGCAGTTACCCTGGGATGCAGTACTTC; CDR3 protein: CASSYPGMQYF
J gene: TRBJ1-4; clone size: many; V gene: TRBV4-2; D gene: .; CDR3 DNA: TGTGCCAGCAGCCGCAGCGCGGGGGTTGGAATTGAAAAACTGTTTTTT; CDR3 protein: CASSRSAGVGIEKLFF
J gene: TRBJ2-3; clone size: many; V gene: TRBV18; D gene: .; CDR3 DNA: TGTGCCAGCTCACCACCTAGCTTCAAAGATACGCAGTATTTT; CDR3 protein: CASSPPSFKDTQYF
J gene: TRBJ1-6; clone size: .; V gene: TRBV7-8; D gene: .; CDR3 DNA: TGTGCCAGCAGCCCCCCCTTGTCCTATAATTCACCCCTCCACTTT; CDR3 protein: CASSPPLSYNSPLHF
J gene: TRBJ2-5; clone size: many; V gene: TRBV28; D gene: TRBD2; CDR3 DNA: TGTGCCAGCACGCCCGGGACTAGCTTACTGCCGGGAGAGACCCAGTACTTC; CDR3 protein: CASTPGTSLLPGETQYF
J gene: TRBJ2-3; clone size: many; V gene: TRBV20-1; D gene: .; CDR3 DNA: TGCAGTGCTACCAGTGGGCTAGTGGGGACAGATACGCAGTATTTT; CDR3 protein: CSATSGLVGTDTQYF
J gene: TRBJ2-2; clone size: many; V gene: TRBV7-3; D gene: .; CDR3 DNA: TGTGCCAGCAGCTCGTTCTCGGGCGGGGAGCTGTTTTTT; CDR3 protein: CASSSFSGGELFF
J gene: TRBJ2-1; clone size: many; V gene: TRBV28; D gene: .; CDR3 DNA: TGTGCCAGCCAAAATTTTCGACGGGACCGAGACAATGAGCAGTTCTTC; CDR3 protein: CASQNFRRDRDNEQFF
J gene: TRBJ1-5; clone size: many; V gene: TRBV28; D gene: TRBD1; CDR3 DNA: TGTGCCAGCAGTACAGGGGATTACAATCAGCCCCAGCATTTT; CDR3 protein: CASSTGDYNQPQHF
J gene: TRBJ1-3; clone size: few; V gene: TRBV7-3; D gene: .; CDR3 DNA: TGTGCCAGCAGCATAAGGCATAAGGCTTACAGACGCTCTGGAAACACCATATATTTT; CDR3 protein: CASSIRHKAYRRSGNTIYF
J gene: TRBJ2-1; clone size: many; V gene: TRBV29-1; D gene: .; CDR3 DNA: TGCAGCGTAAACAGGGCTGAGGGCAATGAGCAGTTCTTC; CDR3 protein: CSVNRAEGNEQFF
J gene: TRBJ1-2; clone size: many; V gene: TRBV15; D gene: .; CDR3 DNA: TGTGCCACCAGCAGAGATGGACAGTGGGGCTACACCTTC; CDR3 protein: CATSRDGQWGYTF
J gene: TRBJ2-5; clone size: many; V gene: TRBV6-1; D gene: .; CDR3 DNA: TGTGCCAGCAACCCAGGATCAGAGACCCAGTACTTC; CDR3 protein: CASNPGSETQYF
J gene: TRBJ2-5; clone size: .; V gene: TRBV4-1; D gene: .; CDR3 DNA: TGCGCCAGCAGCGGGGGTCAGATATCCCAAGAGACCCAGTACTTC; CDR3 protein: CASSGGQISQETQYF
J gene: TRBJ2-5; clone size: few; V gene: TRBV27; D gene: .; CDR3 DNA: TGTGCCAGCAGTTCCCTACCCGCGGCTCCCAGGGAGACCCAGTACTTC; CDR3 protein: CASSSLPAAPRETQYF